The 17 T cell receptor beta chains below come from one sample, sequenced in a study of cytomegalovirus exposure and HLA in healthy donors. Both 60 Vbeta primers and 13 Jbeta primers went into the PCR. Sequencing used immunoSEQ multiplex PCR; TCRdb keeps in-frame clones, though not all of them. Here the sample spans roughly 100,000 clones, roughly 15% being singletons. Source material: PBMCs. The origin of the receptors is a female donor in good health and CMV-seronegative.

Only a few counts were recorded for this clone. The rearrangement uses TRBV28 and TRBJ1-5; D possibly corresponds to TRBD1 (6 bases). V lost 7 bases to trimming and J lost 3 bases, with 16 bases between them. The CDR3 consists of 15 residues. CDR1 is MDHEN, CDR2 SYDVKM, per germline. In DNA form, the CDR3 reads TGTGCCAGCATCGGACAGACACTAAACAATCAGCCCCAGCATTTT. Translation: CASIGQTLNNQPQHF.

As concerns this clone: Germline and junction disagree at one end, which may indicate a read error. The chain couples TRBV19 to TRBJ2-5; D is uncertain. The germline gives CDR1 LNHDA, CDR2 SQIVND (reference sequence). There are 12 residues in the CDR3. In nucleotides, the CDR3 is TGTGCCAGTAGTATGTCAGAAGAGGCCCAGTACTTC. Its protein is CASSMSEEAQYF.

There are a few counts of this clone. V gene TRBV7-2 combines with J gene TRBJ2-7; 7 positions match TRBD2. The CDR3 length is 15 residues. From germline, CDR1 is SGHTA and CDR2 FQGNSA. J lost 9 bases, V lost 4 bases, and 15 bases had no gene match. The CDR3 spells CASSSVPPGRFGQYF. The CDR3 DNA follows: TGTGCCAGCAGCTCAGTCCCACCCGGGAGGTTCGGGCAGTACTTC.

The J gene is TRBJ1-4, the V gene TRBV6-5; D not certain. Trimming took 2 bases from V and 4 from J, leaving 8 bases between them. Germline loops: CDR1 MNHEY, CDR2 SVGAGI. There are 14 residues in the CDR3. The CDR3 protein is CASSYGQDNEKLFF. The CDR3, as DNA: TGTGCCAGCAGTTACGGGCAGGATAATGAAAAACTGTTTTTT.

The chain carries TRBV28 and TRBJ2-2; 9 bases fit TRBD1. The CDR3 is 16 amino acids. The V and J ends lost 3 bases and 7 bases, in that order; junction bases with no gene match: 9. Germline lookup yields CDR1 MDHEN and CDR2 SYDVKM. The CDR3 here is CASSFVPGQGVGELFF. The CDR3 region has the DNA TGTGCCAGCAGTTTTGTCCCGGGACAGGGCGTCGGGGAGCTGTTTTTT.

There are a few counts of this clone. V usage is TRBV7-3 and J usage is TRBJ2-2; TRBD2 agrees at 9 bases. Per germline, CDR1 SGHTA and CDR2 FQGTGA. Trimming cost V 4 bases and J 7 bases; bases outside gene matches: 4. The CDR3 is made up of 14 amino acids. The CDR3 reads CASSYSGSGGELFF. The CDR3 nucleotides are TGTGCCAGCAGCTATAGCGGGAGTGGCGGGGAGCTGTTTTTT.

A few counts support this clone. The chain links TRBV5-1 to TRBJ2-7; 8 bases fit TRBD1. V was clipped by 0 bases and J by 2 bases; unmatched bases: 7. The germline V gene encodes CDR1 SGHRS and CDR2 YFSETQ. CDR3 size: 16 residues. CDR3 sequence: CASSLDRGTMAYEQYF. CDR3 nucleotides: TGCGCCAGCAGCTTGGACAGGGGGACAATGGCCTACGAGCAGTACTTC.

This clone was picked up a small number of times. This rearrangement joins TRBV11-3 to TRBJ2-1, with 7 bases lining up with TRBD2. Germline V gives CDR1 SGHNT, CDR2 YENEEA. The V and J ends lost 4 bases and 6 bases, in that order; junction bases with no gene match: 6. This CDR3 comprises 14 residues. The CDR3 reads CASSSGLDLNEQFF. DNA of the CDR3: TGTGCCAGCAGCTCCGGACTAGATCTCAATGAGCAGTTCTTC. The variable domain in full, completed from reference TRBV11-3 and TRBJ2-1, reads EAGVVQSPRYKIIEKKQPVAFWCNPISGHNTLYWYLQNLGQGPELLIRYENEEAVDDSQLPKDRFSAERLKGVDSTLKIQPAELGDSAVYLCASSSGLDLNEQFFGPGTRLTVL.

This clone showed up just a few times. V is TRBV7-2 and J is TRBJ2-7, with 12 bases matching TRBD2. V trimming: 5 bases; J trimming: 6 bases; junction bases outside the gene matches: 8. Germline V gene sequence: CDR1 SGHTA, CDR2 FQGNSA. CDR3 length: 15 amino acids. This CDR3 reads CASSLRLAGAGEQYF. The CDR3 nucleotides read TGTGCCAGCAGCCTCCGACTAGCGGGAGCGGGCGAGCAGTACTTC.

The table lists this clone with a few counts. The gene calls are TRBV10-2 and TRBJ2-4, with D possibly TRBD1 on 6 matching bases. Germline V gene data show CDR1 as WSHSY and CDR2 as SAAADI. The CDR3 has 18 amino acids. Between the trimmed V and J ends, which lost 2 bases and 1 base, there was a span of 18 bases. CDR3 nucleotides: TGCGCCAGCAGTGAGCAGGGGATGGGAATGGTTGCCAAAAACATTCAGTACTTC. This encodes CASSEQGMGMVAKNIQYF.

The sample holds a few counts of this clone. The V and J genes are TRBV4-3 and TRBJ2-5; 12 positions agree with TRBD2. J gave up 5 bases and V 1 base, and 2 bases lay outside the gene matches. This CDR3 has 15 amino acids. Germline V CDR1 and CDR2: LGHNA, YSLEER. In nucleotides, the CDR3 is TGCGCCAGCAGCCAAGGGACTAGCGGGACGGAGACCCAGTACTTC. It translates to CASSQGTSGTETQYF.

This clone was recorded a few times. V usage is TRBV10-3 and J usage is TRBJ2-6; TRBD2 matches at 12 bases. The CDR3 has 17 amino acids. J lost 4 bases, V lost 7 bases, and 8 bases had no gene match. CDR1 and CDR2 from the germline V gene are ENHRY and SYGVKD. The DNA for the CDR3 is TGTGCCATCACCCAAGGACTAGCGGGACCAGGGGCCAACGTCCTGACTTTC. Protein: CAITQGLAGPGANVLTF.

This clone was seen more than once but under ten times. The chain recombines TRBV13 with TRBJ2-5; TRBD2 is a possible D gene (5 bases). This CDR3 has 15 amino acids. V gave up 0 bases and J gave up 4 bases, with 12 bases separating them. CDR1 and CDR2 from the germline V gene are PRHDT and FYEKMQ (reference sequence). The CDR3 region is CASSLGRGYGETQYF. CDR3 nucleotide sequence: TGTGCCAGCAGCTTAGGCCGAGGGTATGGAGAGACCCAGTACTTC.

This chain uses TRBV7-2 with TRBJ2-1, with 12 nucleotides matching TRBD2. This CDR3 region has 14 residues. The germline V gene has CDR1 SGHTA and CDR2 FQGNSA. V lost 8 bases, J lost 5 bases, and 4 bases stayed unmatched. This CDR3 reads CASQTSGGHNEQFF. The CDR3 bases are TGTGCCAGCCAGACTAGCGGGGGACACAATGAGCAGTTCTTC.

The chain combines TRBV2 with TRBJ2-1; 7 bases map to TRBD1. The V gene's germline CDR1 is SNHLY and CDR2 FYNNEI. The CDR3 loop spans 14 amino acids. V gave up 8 bases and J gave up 14 bases; unmatched junction bases: 18. The CDR3 DNA reads as TGTGCCAGCGAACCCGGGACAGTGAGGGAGAGGAAGTTCTTC. It is translated as CASEPGTVRERKFF.

The rearrangement uses TRBV10-2 and TRBJ2-3, with D tentatively TRBD2 (6 bases). The CDR3 consists of 14 residues. Trimming shortened V by 5 bases and J by 1 base, and 10 bases separated the two germline ends. Germline CDR1 reads WSHSY; CDR2 reads SAAADI. The CDR3 sequence: CASSRDSRTDTQYF. CDR3 DNA: TGCGCCAGCAGTCGGGACTCGCGCACAGATACGCAGTATTTT.

The chain is built from TRBV28 and TRBJ2-2, with 8 bases aligning to TRBD2. After removal of 5 bases from V and 4 bases from J, the junction contained 9 bases not matched to a gene. Germline V gives CDR1 MDHEN, CDR2 SYDVKM. CDR3 length: 16 residues. Here the CDR3 reads CASSTRAGAITGELFF. Written as DNA, the CDR3 is TGTGCCAGCAGTACCCGAGCGGGAGCTATCACCGGGGAGCTGTTTTTT.